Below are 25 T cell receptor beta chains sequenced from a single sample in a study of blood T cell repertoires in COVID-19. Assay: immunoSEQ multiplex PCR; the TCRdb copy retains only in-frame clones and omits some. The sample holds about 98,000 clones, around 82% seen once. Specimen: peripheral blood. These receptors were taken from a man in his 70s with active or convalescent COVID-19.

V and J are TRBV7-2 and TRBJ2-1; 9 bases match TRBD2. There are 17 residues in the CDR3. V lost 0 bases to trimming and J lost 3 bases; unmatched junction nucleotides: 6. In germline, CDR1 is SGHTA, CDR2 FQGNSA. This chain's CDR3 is CASSLAWGTSSYNEQFF. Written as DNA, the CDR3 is TGTGCCAGCAGCTTAGCGTGGGGGACTAGCAGCTACAATGAGCAGTTCTTC.

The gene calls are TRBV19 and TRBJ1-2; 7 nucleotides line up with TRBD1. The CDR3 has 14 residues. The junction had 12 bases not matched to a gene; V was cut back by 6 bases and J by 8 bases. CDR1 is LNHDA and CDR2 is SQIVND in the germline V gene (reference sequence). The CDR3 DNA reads TGTGCCAGTAGCCCGCCGCGAACAGGGGACGGCTACACCTTC. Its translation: CASSPPRTGDGYTF.

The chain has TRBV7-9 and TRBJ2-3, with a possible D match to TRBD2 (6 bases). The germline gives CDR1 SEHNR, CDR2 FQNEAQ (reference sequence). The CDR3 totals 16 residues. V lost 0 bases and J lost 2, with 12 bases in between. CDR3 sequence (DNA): TGTGCCAGCAGCTTAGCGCCCCGGGGGACCACAGATACGCAGTATTTT. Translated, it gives CASSLAPRGTTDTQYF.

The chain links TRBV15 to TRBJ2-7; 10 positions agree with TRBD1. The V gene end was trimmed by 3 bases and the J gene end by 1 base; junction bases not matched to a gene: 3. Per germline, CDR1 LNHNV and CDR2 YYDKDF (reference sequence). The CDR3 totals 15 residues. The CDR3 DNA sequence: TGTGCCACCAGCAGTGGGGACAGGGGTTCCTACGAGCAGTACTTC. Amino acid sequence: CATSSGDRGSYEQYF.

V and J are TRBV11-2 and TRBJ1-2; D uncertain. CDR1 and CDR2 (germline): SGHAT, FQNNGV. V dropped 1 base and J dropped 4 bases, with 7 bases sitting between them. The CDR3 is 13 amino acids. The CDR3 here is CASSLGLGYGYTF. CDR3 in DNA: TGTGCCAGCAGCTTAGGACTAGGCTATGGCTACACCTTC. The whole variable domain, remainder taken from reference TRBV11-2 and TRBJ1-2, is EAGVAQSPRYKIIEKRQSVAFWCNPISGHATLYWYQQILGQGPKLLIQFQNNGVVDDSQLPKDRFSAERLKGVDSTLKIQPAKLEDSAVYLCASSLGLGYGYTFGSGTRLTVV.

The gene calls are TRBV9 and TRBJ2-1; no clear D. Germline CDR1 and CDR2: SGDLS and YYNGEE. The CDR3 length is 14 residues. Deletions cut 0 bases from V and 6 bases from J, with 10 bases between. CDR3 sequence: CASSVEVLVNEQFF. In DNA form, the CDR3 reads TGTGCCAGCAGCGTAGAGGTCCTAGTCAATGAGCAGTTCTTC.

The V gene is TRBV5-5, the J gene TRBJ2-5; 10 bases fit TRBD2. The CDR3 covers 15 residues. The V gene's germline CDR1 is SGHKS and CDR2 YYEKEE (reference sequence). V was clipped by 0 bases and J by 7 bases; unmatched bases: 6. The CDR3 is CASSLGSGGIGTQYF. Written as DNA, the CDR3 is TGTGCCAGCAGCTTGGGTAGCGGGGGGATTGGGACCCAGTACTTC.

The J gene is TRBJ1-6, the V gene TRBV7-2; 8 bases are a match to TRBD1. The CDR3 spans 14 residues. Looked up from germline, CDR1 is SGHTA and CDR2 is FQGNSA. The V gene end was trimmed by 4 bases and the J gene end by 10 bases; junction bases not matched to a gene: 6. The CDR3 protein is CASSSRTGSSPLHF. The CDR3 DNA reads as TGTGCCAGCAGCTCAAGGACAGGGTCCTCACCCCTCCACTTT.

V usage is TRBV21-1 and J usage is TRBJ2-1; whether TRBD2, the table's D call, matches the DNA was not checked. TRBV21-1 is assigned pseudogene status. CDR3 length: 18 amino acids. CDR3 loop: CASSKGPGLAGLGNEQFF. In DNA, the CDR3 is TGTGCCAGCAGCAAAGGACCGGGACTAGCGGGCCTCGGGAATGAGCAGTTCTTC.

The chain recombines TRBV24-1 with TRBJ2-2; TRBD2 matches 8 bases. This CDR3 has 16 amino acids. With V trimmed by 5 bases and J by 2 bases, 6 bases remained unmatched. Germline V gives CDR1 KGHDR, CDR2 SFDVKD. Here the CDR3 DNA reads TGTGCCACCAGTGCTACAGCGGGAGATAACACCGGGGAGCTGTTTTTT. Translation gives CATSATAGDNTGELFF.

The CDR3 DNA reads as TGTGCTAGTGGGCTCCGCGAGTCGACCCAGTACTTC. This encodes CASGLRESTQYF. The chain employs TRBV12-5 and TRBJ2-5; the D is unclear. The CDR3 sequence is 12 residues long. Germline-derived CDR1 and CDR2 are LGHNT and FRNRAP. V was clipped by 6 bases and J by 7 bases, with 12 bases between them.

CDR3: CASSPGLAGVYEQFF. The CDR3 nucleotides are TGTGCCAGCAGCCCGGGACTAGCGGGGGTATATGAGCAGTTCTTC. J is TRBJ2-1 and V is TRBV7-8, with TRBD2 matching over 14 bases. Germline CDR1 is SGHVS and CDR2 is FQNEAQ. The CDR3 runs 15 residues. The junction had 5 bases not matched to a gene; V was cut back by 5 bases and J by 8 bases.

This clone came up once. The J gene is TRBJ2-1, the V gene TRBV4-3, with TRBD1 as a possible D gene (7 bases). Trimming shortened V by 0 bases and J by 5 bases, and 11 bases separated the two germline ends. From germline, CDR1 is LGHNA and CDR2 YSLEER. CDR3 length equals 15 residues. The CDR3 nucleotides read TGCGCCAGCAGCCAAGAGCCAGGGGGGCACAATGAGCAGTTCTTC. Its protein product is CASSQEPGGHNEQFF.

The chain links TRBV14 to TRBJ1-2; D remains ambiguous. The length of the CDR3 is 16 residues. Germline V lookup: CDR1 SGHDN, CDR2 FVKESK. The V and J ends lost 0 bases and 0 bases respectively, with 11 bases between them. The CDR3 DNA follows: TGTGCCAGCAGCCAAGATGGAGGAACTACTAACTATGGCTACACCTTC. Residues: CASSQDGGTTNYGYTF. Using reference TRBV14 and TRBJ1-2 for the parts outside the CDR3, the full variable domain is EAGVTQFPSHSVIEKGQTVTLRCDPISGHDNLYWYRRVMGKEIKFLLHFVKESKQDESGMPNNRFLAERTGGTYSTLKVQPAELEDSGVYFCASSQDGGTTNYGYTFGSGTRLTVV.

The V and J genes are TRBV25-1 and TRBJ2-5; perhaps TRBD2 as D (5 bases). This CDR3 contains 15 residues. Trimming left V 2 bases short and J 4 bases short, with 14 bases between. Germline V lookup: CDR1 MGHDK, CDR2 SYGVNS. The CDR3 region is CASSEPPGGIETQYF. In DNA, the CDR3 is TGTGCCAGCAGTGAACCCCCTGGAGGAATAGAGACCCAGTACTTC. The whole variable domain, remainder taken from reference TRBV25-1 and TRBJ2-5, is EADIYQTPRYLVIGTGKKITLECSQTMGHDKMYWYQQDPGMELHLIHYSYGVNSTEKGDLSSESTVSRIRTEHFPLTLESARPSHTSQYLCASSEPPGGIETQYFGPGTRLLVL.

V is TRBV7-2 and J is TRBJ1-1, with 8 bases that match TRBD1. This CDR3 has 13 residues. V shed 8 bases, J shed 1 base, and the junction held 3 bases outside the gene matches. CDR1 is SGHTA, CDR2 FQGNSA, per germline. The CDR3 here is CASGDRRNTEAFF. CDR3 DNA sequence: TGTGCCAGCGGGGACAGGCGGAACACTGAAGCTTTCTTT. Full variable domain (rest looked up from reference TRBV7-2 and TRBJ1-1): GAGVSQSPSNKVTEKGKDVELRCDPISGHTALYWYRQSLGQGLEFLIYFQGNSAPDKSGLPSDRFSAERTGGSVSTLTIQRTQQEDSAVYLCASGDRRNTEAFFGQGTRLTVV.

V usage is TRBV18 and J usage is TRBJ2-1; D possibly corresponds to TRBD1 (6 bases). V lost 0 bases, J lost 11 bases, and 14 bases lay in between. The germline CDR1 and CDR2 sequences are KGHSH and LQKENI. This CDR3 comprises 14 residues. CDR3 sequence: CASSPPEYGGKQFF. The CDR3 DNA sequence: TGTGCCAGCTCACCACCGGAGTATGGGGGCAAGCAGTTCTTC.

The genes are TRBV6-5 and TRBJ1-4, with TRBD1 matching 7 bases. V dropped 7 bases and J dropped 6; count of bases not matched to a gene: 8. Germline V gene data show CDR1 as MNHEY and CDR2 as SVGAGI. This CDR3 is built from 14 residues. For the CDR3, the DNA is TGTGCCAGCACCCGAGGGGGCGCGGATGAAAAACTGTTTTTT. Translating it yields CASTRGGADEKLFF.

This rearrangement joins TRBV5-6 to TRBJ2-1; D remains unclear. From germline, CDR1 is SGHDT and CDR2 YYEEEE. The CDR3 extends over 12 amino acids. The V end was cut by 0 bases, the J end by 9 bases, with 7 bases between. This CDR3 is CASSLVEVEQFF. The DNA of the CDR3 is TGTGCCAGCAGCTTGGTAGAGGTTGAGCAGTTCTTC.

Written as DNA, the CDR3 is TGTGCCAGCAGCCCACGGGGAACCGATCAGCCCCAGCATTTT. Translated, it gives CASSPRGTDQPQHF. The chain links TRBV5-8 to TRBJ1-5; D remains ambiguous. The CDR3 loop spans 14 amino acids. In germline, CDR1 is SGHTS, CDR2 YDEGEE. V dropped 4 bases and J dropped 5 bases, with 13 bases sitting between them.

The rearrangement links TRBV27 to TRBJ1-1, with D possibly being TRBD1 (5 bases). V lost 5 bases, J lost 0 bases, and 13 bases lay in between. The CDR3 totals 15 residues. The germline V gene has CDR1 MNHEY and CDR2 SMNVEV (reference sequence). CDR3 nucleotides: TGTGCCAGCAGTCTCCGATGGGGCCTGAACACTGAAGCTTTCTTT. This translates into CASSLRWGLNTEAFF.

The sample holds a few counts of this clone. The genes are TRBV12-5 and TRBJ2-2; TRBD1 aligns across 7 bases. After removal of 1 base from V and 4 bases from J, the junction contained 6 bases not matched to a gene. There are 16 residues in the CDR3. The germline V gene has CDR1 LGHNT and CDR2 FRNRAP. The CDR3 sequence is CASGLGHRGPTGELFF. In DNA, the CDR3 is TGTGCTAGTGGTTTGGGCCACAGGGGTCCCACCGGGGAGCTGTTTTTT.

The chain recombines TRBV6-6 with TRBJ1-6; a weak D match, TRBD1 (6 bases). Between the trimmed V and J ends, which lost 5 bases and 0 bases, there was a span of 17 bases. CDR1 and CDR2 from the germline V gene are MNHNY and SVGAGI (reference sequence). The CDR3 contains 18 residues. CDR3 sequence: CASSPHGGGSSYNSPLHF. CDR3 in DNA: TGTGCCAGCAGTCCCCACGGGGGCGGGAGCTCCTATAATTCACCCCTCCACTTT.

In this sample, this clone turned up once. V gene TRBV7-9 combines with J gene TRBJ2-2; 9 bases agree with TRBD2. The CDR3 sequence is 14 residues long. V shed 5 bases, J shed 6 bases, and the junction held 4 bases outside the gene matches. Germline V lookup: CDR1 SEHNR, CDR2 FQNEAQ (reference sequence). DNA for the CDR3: TGTGCCAGCAGCGCAGCGGGGGGATCCGGGGAGCTGTTTTTT. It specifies CASSAAGGSGELFF.

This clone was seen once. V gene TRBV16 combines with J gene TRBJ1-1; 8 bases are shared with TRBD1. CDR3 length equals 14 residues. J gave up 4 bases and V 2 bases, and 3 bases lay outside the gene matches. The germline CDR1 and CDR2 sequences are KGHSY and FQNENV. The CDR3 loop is CASSQRQGSTEAFF. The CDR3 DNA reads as TGTGCCAGCAGCCAACGACAGGGGAGCACTGAAGCTTTCTTT.